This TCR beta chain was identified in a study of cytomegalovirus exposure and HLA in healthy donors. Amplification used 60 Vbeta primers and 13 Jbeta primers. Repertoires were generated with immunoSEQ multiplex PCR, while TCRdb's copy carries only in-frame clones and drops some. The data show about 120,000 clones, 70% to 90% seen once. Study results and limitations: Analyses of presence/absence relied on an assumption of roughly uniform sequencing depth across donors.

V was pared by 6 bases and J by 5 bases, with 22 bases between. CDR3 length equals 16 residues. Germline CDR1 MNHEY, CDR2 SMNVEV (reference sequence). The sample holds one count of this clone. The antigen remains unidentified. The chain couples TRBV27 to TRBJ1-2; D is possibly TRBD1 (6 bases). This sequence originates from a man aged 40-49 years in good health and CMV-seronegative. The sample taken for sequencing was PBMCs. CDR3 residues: CASRPPAGRGSYGYTF. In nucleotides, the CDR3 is TGTGCCAGCAGACCGCCCGCGGGCAGGGGTTCGTATGGCTACACCTTC.